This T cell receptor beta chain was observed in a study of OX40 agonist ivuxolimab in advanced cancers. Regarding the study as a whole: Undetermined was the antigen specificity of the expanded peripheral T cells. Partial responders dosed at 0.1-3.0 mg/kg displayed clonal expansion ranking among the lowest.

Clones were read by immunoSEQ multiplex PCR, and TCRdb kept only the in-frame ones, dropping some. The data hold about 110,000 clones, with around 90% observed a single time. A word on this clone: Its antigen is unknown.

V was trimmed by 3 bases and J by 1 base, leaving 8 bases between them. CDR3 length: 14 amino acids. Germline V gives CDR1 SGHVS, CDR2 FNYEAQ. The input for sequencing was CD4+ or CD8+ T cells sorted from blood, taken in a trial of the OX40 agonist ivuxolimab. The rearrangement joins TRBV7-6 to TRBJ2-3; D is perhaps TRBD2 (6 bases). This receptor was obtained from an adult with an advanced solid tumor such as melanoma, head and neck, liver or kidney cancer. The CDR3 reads CASSFGGGTDTQYF. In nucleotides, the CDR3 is TGTGCCAGCAGCTTCGGCGGGGGCACAGATACGCAGTATTTT.